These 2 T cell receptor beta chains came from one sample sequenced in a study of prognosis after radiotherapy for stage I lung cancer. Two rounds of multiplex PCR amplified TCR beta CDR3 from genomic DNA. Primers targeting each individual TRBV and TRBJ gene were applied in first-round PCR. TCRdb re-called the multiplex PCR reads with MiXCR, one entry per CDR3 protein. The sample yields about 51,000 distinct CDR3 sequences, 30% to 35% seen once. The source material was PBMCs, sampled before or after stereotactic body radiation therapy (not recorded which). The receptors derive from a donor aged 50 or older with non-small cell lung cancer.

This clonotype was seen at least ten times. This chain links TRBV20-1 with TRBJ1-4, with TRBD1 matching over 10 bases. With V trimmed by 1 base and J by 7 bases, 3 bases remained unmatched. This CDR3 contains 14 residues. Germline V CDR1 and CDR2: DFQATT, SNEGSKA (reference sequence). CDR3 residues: CSARAGTGVEKLFF. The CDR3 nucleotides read TGCAGTGCTAGAGCCGGGACAGGGGTTGAAAAACTGTTTTTT.

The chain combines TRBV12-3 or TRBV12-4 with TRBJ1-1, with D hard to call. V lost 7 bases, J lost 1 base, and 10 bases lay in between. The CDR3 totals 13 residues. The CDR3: CASNFTENTEAFF. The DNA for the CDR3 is TGTGCCAGCAATTTTACAGAGAACACTGAAGCTTTCTTT.